The T cell receptor beta chain under discussion was sequenced for a study of blood T cell repertoires in COVID-19. This CDR3 comprises 11 residues. Germline assignment: CDR1 MDHEN and CDR2 SYDVKM. Deletions cut 8 bases from V and 1 base from J, with 5 bases between. TCRdb's table, derived via immunoSEQ multiplex PCR, lists solely in-frame clones and lacks some. Among around 470,000 clones, 90% were seen once, and the ten largest hold approximately 0.55%. Sequences were obtained from PBMCs or T cells enriched from blood (not recorded which). The chain carries TRBV28 and TRBJ1-1; D is unclear. The TCR comes from a man between 18 and 35 years old who had recovered from COVID-19. The CDR3 spells CASFGNTEAFF. The CDR3 nucleotides read TGTGCCAGCTTCGGGAACACTGAAGCTTTCTTT.